The clone carrying this T cell receptor (beta chain) was detected many times. Its matching antigen is unknown. The data belong to a study of T cells in Graves' hyperthyroidism and ophthalmopathy. Study conclusions and caveats: Model-based prediction identified ophthalmopathy a median about 6.8 months prior to its onset. A model of 13 V-J features distinguished ophthalmopathy from stable hyperthyroidism. Most thyroid clonotypes expanded above 0.001 appeared in blood too.

The CDR3 is made up of 14 amino acids. The germline V gene has CDR1 SGDLS and CDR2 YYNGEE. The trim removed 5 bases at V and 3 bases at J, leaving 5 bases unmatched. The source material, RNA transcripts, was used to amplify TCR beta CDR3 regions. First-round RT-PCR targeting the TCR CDR3 was performed with the HTBI primer set. A single record per CDR3 protein comes from TCRdb applying MiXCR to the multiplex PCR reads. Of 550,000 to 800,000 distinct CDR3 sequences listed, roughly 17% are singletons. Input material: blood. This sequence was found in a man aged 50-59 years with Graves' hyperthyroidism. The chain has TRBV9 and TRBJ1-1; TRBD1 agrees at 9 bases. The CDR3 DNA follows: TGTGCCAGCAGTGGGACAGGGATTGACACTGAAGCTTTCTTT. Its translation is CASSGTGIDTEAFF.